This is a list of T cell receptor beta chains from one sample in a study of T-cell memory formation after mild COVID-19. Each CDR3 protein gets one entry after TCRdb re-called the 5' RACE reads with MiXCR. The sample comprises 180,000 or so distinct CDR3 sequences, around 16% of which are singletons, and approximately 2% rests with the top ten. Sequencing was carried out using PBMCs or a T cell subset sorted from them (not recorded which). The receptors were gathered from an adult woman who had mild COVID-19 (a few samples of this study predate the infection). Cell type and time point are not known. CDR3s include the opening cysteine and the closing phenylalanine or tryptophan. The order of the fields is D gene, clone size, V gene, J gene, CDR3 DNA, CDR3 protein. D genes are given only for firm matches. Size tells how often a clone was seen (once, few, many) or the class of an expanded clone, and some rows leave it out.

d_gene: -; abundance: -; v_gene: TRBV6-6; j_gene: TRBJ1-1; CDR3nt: TGTGCCATCAGCCTCGGGGCTGGGCGGGGGAACACTGAAGCTTTCTTT; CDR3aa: CAISLGAGRGNTEAFF
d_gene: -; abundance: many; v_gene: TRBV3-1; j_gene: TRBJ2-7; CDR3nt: TGTGCCAGCAGCCAAGGGGGACATTCATCGCAGTACTTC; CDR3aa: CASSQGGHSSQYF
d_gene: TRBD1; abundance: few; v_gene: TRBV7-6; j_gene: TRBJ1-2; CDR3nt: TGTGCCAGCAGCGTCCGGGACAGGGATATGTCCGGCTACACCTTC; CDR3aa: CASSVRDRDMSGYTF
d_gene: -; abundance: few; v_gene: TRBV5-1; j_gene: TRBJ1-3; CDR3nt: TGCGCCAGCAGCGTTTCACCGGGGGCCTCCTCTGGAAACACCATATATTTT; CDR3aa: CASSVSPGASSGNTIYF
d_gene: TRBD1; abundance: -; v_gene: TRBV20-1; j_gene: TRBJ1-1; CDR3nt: TGCAGTGCTTCTGACAGGGGGTGGACTGAAGCTTTCTTT; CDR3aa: CSASDRGWTEAFF
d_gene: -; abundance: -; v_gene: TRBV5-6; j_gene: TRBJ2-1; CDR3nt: TGTGCCAGCAGCTCTTTACTTGAGAGCTCCTACAATGAGCAGTTCTTC; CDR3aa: CASSSLLESSYNEQFF
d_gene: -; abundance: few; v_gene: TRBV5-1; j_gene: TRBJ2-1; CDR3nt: TGCGCCAGCAGCTGGACTGAGGGGTCCCTCTACAATGAGCAGTTCTTC; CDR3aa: CASSWTEGSLYNEQFF
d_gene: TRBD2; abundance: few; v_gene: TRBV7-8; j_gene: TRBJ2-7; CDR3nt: TGTGCCAGCACCCCGGGGGGTTCCTACGAGCAGTACTTC; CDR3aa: CASTPGGSYEQYF
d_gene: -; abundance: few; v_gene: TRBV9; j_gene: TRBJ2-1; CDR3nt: TGTGCCAGCAGCCCTCTAGCAGCCGCAGGGACCAATGAGCAGTTCTTC; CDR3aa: CASSPLAAAGTNEQFF
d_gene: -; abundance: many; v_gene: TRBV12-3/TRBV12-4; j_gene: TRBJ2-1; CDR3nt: TGTGCCAGCAGTCCAGGGAATGAGCAGTTCTTC; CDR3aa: CASSPGNEQFF
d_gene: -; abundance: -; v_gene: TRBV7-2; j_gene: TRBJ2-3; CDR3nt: TGTGCCAGCAGCTTAGAACGCATTAGGGCAGATACGCAGTATTTT; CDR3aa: CASSLERIRADTQYF
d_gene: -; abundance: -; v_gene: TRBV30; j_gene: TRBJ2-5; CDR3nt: TGTGCCTGGAGTGTACCTGCGGGATTAAGAGAGACCCAGTACTTC; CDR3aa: CAWSVPAGLRETQYF
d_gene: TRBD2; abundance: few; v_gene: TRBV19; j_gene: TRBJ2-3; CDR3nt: TGTGCCAGTGGATTCCTAGCGGGGAGCACAGATACGCAGTATTTT; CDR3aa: CASGFLAGSTDTQYF
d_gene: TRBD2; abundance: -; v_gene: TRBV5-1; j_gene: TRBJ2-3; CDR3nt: TGCGCCAGCAGCTTTAGCGGGGTGTACACAGATACGCAGTATTTT; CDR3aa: CASSFSGVYTDTQYF
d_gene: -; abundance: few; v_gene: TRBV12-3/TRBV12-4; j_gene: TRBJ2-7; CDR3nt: TGTGCCAGCAGTCAAGTGCCGGGGGCCTACGAGCAGTACTTC; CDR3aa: CASSQVPGAYEQYF
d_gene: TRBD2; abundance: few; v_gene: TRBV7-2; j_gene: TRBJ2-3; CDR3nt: TGTGCCAGCGGGGGGGGAAGCACAGATACGCAGTATTTT; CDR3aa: CASGGGSTDTQYF
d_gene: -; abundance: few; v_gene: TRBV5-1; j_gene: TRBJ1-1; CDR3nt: TGCGCCAGCAGCTTTAGCACCTACACTGAAGCTTTCTTT; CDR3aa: CASSFSTYTEAFF
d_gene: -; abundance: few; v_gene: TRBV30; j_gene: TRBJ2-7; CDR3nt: TGTGCCTGGAGTGTACAGGCGGTCCTAGGCGAGCAGTACTTC; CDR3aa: CAWSVQAVLGEQYF
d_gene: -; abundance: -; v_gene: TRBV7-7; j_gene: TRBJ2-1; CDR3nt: TGTGCTAGCAGCCCTCAACTAGCTGATAATGAGCAGTTCTTC; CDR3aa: CASSPQLADNEQFF
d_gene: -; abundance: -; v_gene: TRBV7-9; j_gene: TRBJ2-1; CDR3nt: TGTGCCAGCAGCCTTACGTCTTCCTACAATGAGCAGTTCTTC; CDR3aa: CASSLTSSYNEQFF
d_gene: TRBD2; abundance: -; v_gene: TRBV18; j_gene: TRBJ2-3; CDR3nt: TGTGCCAGCTCCCGGCGAGCGGGAGGGTCGGGGGATACGCAGTATTTT; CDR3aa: CASSRRAGGSGDTQYF
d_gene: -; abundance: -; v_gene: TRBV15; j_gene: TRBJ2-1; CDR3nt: TGTGCCACCAGCAGAGATCCGGGGGTGAGTGAGCAGTTCTTC; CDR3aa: CATSRDPGVSEQFF
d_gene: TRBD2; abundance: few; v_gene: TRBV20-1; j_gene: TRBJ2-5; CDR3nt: TGCAGTGCCCCTAAGCCTAGCGGGGGGGAGACCCAGTACTTC; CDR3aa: CSAPKPSGGETQYF
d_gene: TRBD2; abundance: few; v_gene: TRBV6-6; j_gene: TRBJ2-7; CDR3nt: TGTGCCAGCAGTCCGGGAGGACTGGCCCCCTACGAGCAGTACTTC; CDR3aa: CASSPGGLAPYEQYF
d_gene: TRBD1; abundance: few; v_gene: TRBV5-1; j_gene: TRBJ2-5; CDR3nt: TGCGCCAGCAGCTTGGCCGGGACAGACATCACTAGAACCCAGTACTTC; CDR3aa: CASSLAGTDITRTQYF
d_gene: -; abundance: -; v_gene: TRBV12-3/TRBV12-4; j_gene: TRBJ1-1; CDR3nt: TGTGCCAGCAAGAAAATCGGAGGGAACACTGAAGCTTTCTTT; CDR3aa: CASKKIGGNTEAFF
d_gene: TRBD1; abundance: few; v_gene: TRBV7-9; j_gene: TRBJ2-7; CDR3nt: TGTGCCAGCAGCTTAGGGGGGACAGGGATTGGCGAGCAGTACTTC; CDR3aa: CASSLGGTGIGEQYF
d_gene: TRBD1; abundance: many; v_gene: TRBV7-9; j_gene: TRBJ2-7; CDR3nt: TGTGCCAGCAGCTCCAATTCCGGGACAGGGACCTACGAGCAGTACTTC; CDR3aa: CASSSNSGTGTYEQYF
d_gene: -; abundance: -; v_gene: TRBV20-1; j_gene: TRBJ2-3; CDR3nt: TGCAGTGCTAGATCTAAACTATTTAGCACAGATACGCAGTATTTT; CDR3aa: CSARSKLFSTDTQYF
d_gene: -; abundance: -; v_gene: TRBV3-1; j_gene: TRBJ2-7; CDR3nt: TGTGCCTCCAGGGGCGGCGGGAGAATGGGCGAGCAGTACTTC; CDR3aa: CASRGGGRMGEQYF